The T cell receptor (beta chain) described here comes from a study of cytomegalovirus exposure and HLA in healthy donors. About the research overall: About 80 million unique TCRs, all from HLA-typed donors, were included in an early release of the data. Regarding the study as a whole: In a later analysis, compared with equally common non-associated chains, HLA-associated beta chains were more expanded.

This CDR3 spans 14 amino acids. V was clipped by 8 bases and J by 7 bases; unmatched bases: 11. Germline V gene lookup returns CDR1 ENHRY and CDR2 SYGVKD. As concerns this clone: Its antigen remains unknown.

Everyone who donated was a healthy bone marrow donor. The PCR had 60 Vbeta and 13 Jbeta primers. As handled by the study authors: In a later analysis, roughly 11 million of 60 million to 80 million unique beta chains occurred in at least two donors. Here immunoSEQ multiplex PCR was the method, and the copy in TCRdb shows in-frame clones only, minus some. V and J calls and clone size are copied from that table; D and trimming were computed from the DNA. Among under 200,000 clones, about 85% were seen once, and the ten largest hold approximately 0.4%. The TCR originated in a male donor in good health and CMV-seropositive. The sequenced sample was PBMCs. The chain joins TRBV10-3 to TRBJ2-1; 7 bases agree with TRBD2. CDR3 nucleotides: TGTGCCATCGCCCCTTTAAGCGGGGAGAATGAGCAGTTCTTC. This encodes CAIAPLSGENEQFF.